These 29 T cell receptor beta chains originate from one sample sequenced in a study of T cell responses to AZD1222 COVID-19 vaccine. Produced via immunoSEQ multiplex PCR; TCRdb's table is partial and in-frame only. This sample has approximately 150,000 clones, with 90% to 95% found just once. The sequences come from peripheral blood, collected 28 days after the second AZD1222 dose. These receptors were taken from an adult who received the AZD1222 COVID-19 vaccine.

V usage is TRBV27 and J usage is TRBJ2-1; no clear D gene. CDR1 is MNHEY and CDR2 is SMNVEV in the germline V gene (reference sequence). The CDR3 has 17 residues. Trimming left V 2 bases short and J 5 bases short, with 19 bases between. Written as DNA, the CDR3 is TGTGCCAGCAGTTTACGGCCCGCCCCGGCCTTCGACAATGAGCAGTTCTTC. Translating gives CASSLRPAPAFDNEQFF.

This clone appeared once. The genes are TRBV11-2 and TRBJ1-2, with D uncertain. Germline lookup yields CDR1 SGHAT and CDR2 FQNNGV. The length of the CDR3 is 14 residues. Trimming took off 3 bases at V and 6 bases at J, with 14 bases between the two ends. The CDR3 DNA reads TGTGCCAGCAGCTTGCGGGAACGCTTCGATGGCTACACCTTC. As protein: CASSLRERFDGYTF.

CDR3 in DNA: TGTGCCAGCAGCCGGAGGGGGGGAAACATTCAGTACTTC. It codes for CASSRRGGNIQYF. The chain joins TRBV2 to TRBJ2-4; maybe TRBD2 (7 bases). V lost 6 bases, J lost 6 bases, and 12 bases lay in between. The CDR3 runs 13 residues. Germline V lookup: CDR1 SNHLY, CDR2 FYNNEI. Full variable domain (missing parts from reference TRBV2 and TRBJ2-4): EPEVTQTPSHQVTQMGQEVILRCVPISNHLYFYWYRQILGQKVEFLVSFYNNEISEKSEIFDDQFSVERPDGSNFTLKIRSTKLEDSAMYFCASSRRGGNIQYFGAGTRLSVL.

This clone was picked up one time. The chain carries TRBV19 and TRBJ2-7; D possibly matches TRBD1 or TRBD2 (5 bases each). The germline CDR1 and CDR2 sequences are LNHDA and SQIVND (reference sequence). This CDR3 comprises 14 residues. V was cut by 5 bases and J by 2 bases, with 13 bases left in between. In nucleotides, the CDR3 is TGTGCCAGTAGTCCCCGGGACGGCGCCTACGAGCAGTACTTC. The encoded protein is CASSPRDGAYEQYF.

This clone was seen just once. V is TRBV3-1 (or the pseudogene TRBV3-2) and J is TRBJ2-2, with D tentatively TRBD2 (5 bases). This CDR3 has 14 residues. CDR1 and CDR2 from the germline V gene are LGHDT and YNNKEL (reference sequence). The V gene lost 4 bases and the J gene lost 4 bases, with 10 bases spanning the gap. The CDR3 is CASSREGFTGELFF. The CDR3 region has the DNA TGTGCCAGCAGCCGAGAGGGATTCACCGGGGAGCTGTTTTTT.

The V call is TRBV11-2, the J call TRBJ2-3, with 7 nucleotides matching TRBD1. The CDR3 length is 16 residues. J lost 1 base, V lost 9 bases, and 13 bases had no gene match. From germline, CDR1 is SGHAT and CDR2 FQNNGV. The CDR3 region is CASQEGANRGTDTQYF. For the CDR3, the DNA is TGTGCCAGTCAAGAGGGGGCGAACAGGGGCACAGATACGCAGTATTTT.

The genes are TRBV30 and TRBJ1-4; 7 nucleotides align to TRBD1. V lost 1 base, J lost 6 bases, and 5 bases stayed unmatched. Germline V CDR1 and CDR2: GTSNPN, SVGIG (reference sequence). CDR3 length: 14 residues. The CDR3 sequence: CAWSEKGADEKLFF. CDR3 nucleotides: TGTGCCTGGAGTGAGAAGGGGGCGGATGAAAAACTGTTTTTT.

V and J are TRBV2 and TRBJ1-4; D is perhaps TRBD1 (5 bases). The V end was cut by 8 bases, the J end by 4 bases, with 17 bases between. This CDR3 is built from 15 residues. Germline CDR1 reads SNHLY; CDR2 reads FYNNEI. The CDR3, as DNA: TGTGCCAGCCGGATTGATCAGGGCCTTAATGAAAAACTGTTTTTT. Its translation: CASRIDQGLNEKLFF.

V and J are TRBV11-3 and TRBJ2-3; the match to TRBD2 covers 15 bases. Per germline, CDR1 SGHNT and CDR2 YENEEA. CDR3 length: 17 amino acids. V was pared by 5 bases and J by 7 bases, with 10 bases of the junction left unmatched. CDR3 bases: TGTGCCAGCAGCCCCCCCGGACTAGCGGGAGGGCCGTATACGCAGTATTTT. Amino acid sequence: CASSPPGLAGGPYTQYF.

This clone has only one observation. The V and J genes are TRBV18 and TRBJ1-6; a possible D gene is TRBD1 (5 bases). Germline CDR1 is KGHSH and CDR2 is LQKENI. Trimming took off 3 bases at V and 7 bases at J, with 16 bases between the two ends. The CDR3 runs 16 residues. The CDR3 DNA sequence: TGTGCCAGCTCACCGGACCCGGGGCCGGGCAATTCACCCCTCCACTTT. This gives the protein CASSPDPGPGNSPLHF. The variable domain in full, with the rest retrieved from reference TRBV18 and TRBJ1-6, is NAGVMQNPRHLVRRRGQEARLRCSPMKGHSHVYWYRQLPEEGLKFMVYLQKENIIDESGMPKERFSAEFPKEGPSILRIQQVVRGDSAAYFCASSPDPGPGNSPLHFGNGTRLTVT.

The V gene is TRBV15, the J gene TRBJ2-7; 8 positions match TRBD1. The CDR3 runs to 15 residues. The germline CDR1 and CDR2 sequences are LNHNV and YYDKDF (reference sequence). Germline trimming cut 3 bases from V and 2 bases from J; bases unmatched to any gene: 6. The CDR3 is CATSRDRARTYEQYF. In DNA form, the CDR3 reads TGTGCCACCAGCAGGGACAGGGCCAGGACCTACGAGCAGTACTTC.

On this clone itself: This sample also contains other DNA sequences that code for the same CDR3. The chain has TRBV30 and TRBJ1-4, with D possibly being TRBD1 (5 bases). Trimming took 5 bases from V and 7 from J, leaving 11 bases between them. CDR1 GTSNPN and CDR2 SVGIG come from the germline V gene (reference sequence). The CDR3 extends over 12 amino acids. The CDR3 here is CAWGRDGEKLFF. Written as DNA, the CDR3 is TGTGCCTGGGGCAGGGACGGTGAAAAACTGTTTTTT.

The chain links TRBV5-6 to TRBJ2-7; 9 bases are a match to TRBD1. The ends lost 4 bases at V and 6 bases at J; junction bases unmatched: 5. The CDR3 consists of 13 residues. CDR1 and CDR2 (germline): SGHDT, YYEEEE. The CDR3 sequence: CASSRQGGLEQYF. The CDR3 DNA reads as TGTGCCAGCAGCCGACAGGGGGGCCTCGAGCAGTACTTC.

The chain carries TRBV20-1 and TRBJ1-1, with no clear D. V was trimmed by 0 bases and J by 13 bases, leaving 12 bases between them. Germline V lookup: CDR1 DFQATT, CDR2 SNEGSKA (reference sequence). This CDR3 contains 11 residues. CDR3 in DNA: TGCAGTGCTAGAGATCGGGGAACCGGTTTCTTT. Encoded protein: CSARDRGTGFF.

The genes are TRBV9 and TRBJ1-6, with a tentative D call TRBD1 (6 bases). The CDR3 is 14 amino acids. The germline V gene encodes CDR1 SGDLS and CDR2 YYNGEE. Trimming removed 3 bases from V and 11 bases from J, with 15 bases in between. CDR3 DNA: TGTGCCAGCAGCGCCCGACAGGAGAATGCACCCCTCCACTTT. It specifies CASSARQENAPLHF.

The chain couples TRBV6-5 to TRBJ2-7; TRBD1 aligns across 7 bases. Germline V gene data show CDR1 as MNHEY and CDR2 as SVGAGI. The V and J ends lost 5 bases and 3 bases, in that order; junction bases with no gene match: 10. This CDR3 has 15 residues. The CDR3 is CASSHPRQGFYEQYF. The DNA of the CDR3 is TGTGCCAGCAGTCACCCTCGACAGGGTTTCTACGAGCAGTACTTC.

The genes are TRBV2 and TRBJ2-1; weak D call: TRBD2 (5 bases). The CDR3 consists of 13 residues. CDR1 SNHLY and CDR2 FYNNEI come from the germline V gene. Trimming took off 6 bases at V and 4 bases at J, with 10 bases between the two ends. The CDR3: CASSLGLYNEQFF. The DNA of the CDR3 is TGTGCCAGCAGCCTCGGACTTTACAATGAGCAGTTCTTC.

The chain carries TRBV5-6 and TRBJ2-3; 8 bases fit TRBD1. With V trimmed by 4 bases and J by 2 bases, 6 bases remained unmatched. Per the germline V gene, CDR1 is SGHDT and CDR2 is YYEEEE. The CDR3 length is 15 residues. This CDR3 is CASSVHRGNTDTQYF. The CDR3, as DNA: TGTGCCAGCAGCGTACACAGGGGGAACACAGATACGCAGTATTTT.

This chain uses TRBV30 with TRBJ1-6; no clear D gene. The V gene lost 5 bases and the J gene lost 6 bases, with 8 bases spanning the gap. Germline lookup yields CDR1 GTSNPN and CDR2 SVGIG (reference sequence). This CDR3 contains 12 residues. The chain's CDR3 is CAWDQSNSPLHF. The CDR3 bases are TGTGCCTGGGATCAAAGTAATTCACCCCTCCACTTT.

The J gene is TRBJ1-6, the V gene TRBV4-1, with 7 bases lining up with TRBD1. The germline CDR1 and CDR2 sequences are MGHRA and YSYEKL. There are 14 residues in the CDR3. After removal of 6 bases from V and 8 bases from J, the junction contained 7 bases not matched to a gene. In DNA form, the CDR3 reads TGCGCCAGCAGTACTGGAAGGGGGCATTCACCCCTCCACTTT. Amino acid sequence: CASSTGRGHSPLHF.

This rearrangement joins TRBV4-2 to TRBJ1-2; no clear D gene. CDR1 is LGHNA, CDR2 YNFKEQ, per germline. The CDR3 consists of 13 residues. Trimming pared 0 bases from V and 7 bases from J, leaving 9 bases between. CDR3 nucleotides: TGTGCCAGCAGCCAAGATGGAGGGTCTGGCTACACCTTC. The encoded protein is CASSQDGGSGYTF.

This chain joins TRBV19 and TRBJ2-1; 16 nucleotides line up with TRBD2. V gave up 7 bases and J gave up 10 bases; unmatched junction bases: 13. This CDR3 is 17 amino acids long. The germline gives CDR1 LNHDA, CDR2 SQIVND (reference sequence). CDR3 in amino acids: CASKVEGLAGGPREQFF. The CDR3 DNA reads as TGTGCCAGTAAAGTAGAGGGACTAGCGGGGGGGCCTAGGGAGCAGTTCTTC.

This sequence joins TRBV5-8 and TRBJ1-5, with 8 bases matching TRBD1. With 4 bases clipped from V and 1 base from J, the junction kept 7 bases outside the gene matches. This CDR3 spans 16 amino acids. The V gene's germline CDR1 is SGHTS and CDR2 YDEGEE. CDR3 in amino acids: CASSPGTGSSNQPQHF. The DNA for the CDR3 is TGTGCCAGCAGCCCCGGGACAGGATCAAGCAATCAGCCCCAGCATTTT.

This chain joins TRBV11-2 and TRBJ1-1, with a weak D call TRBD1 (6 bases). The germline V gene has CDR1 SGHAT and CDR2 FQNNGV. V was cut by 0 bases and J by 11 bases, with 19 bases left in between. CDR3 length: 15 amino acids. The CDR3: CASSLDSVGRGLAFF. The DNA for the CDR3 is TGTGCCAGCAGCTTAGATTCGGTAGGCAGGGGATTGGCTTTCTTT.

The gene calls are TRBV5-6 and TRBJ1-3, with D hard to call. The CDR3 contains 14 residues. Germline V lookup: CDR1 SGHDT, CDR2 YYEEEE. The V gene lost 1 base and the J gene lost 2 bases, with 7 bases spanning the gap. The CDR3 sequence: CASSLLLPGNTIYF. DNA for the CDR3: TGTGCCAGCAGCTTGTTGCTACCTGGAAACACCATATATTTT.

The rearrangement uses TRBV4-2 and TRBJ2-7; 10 positions agree with TRBD1. The V segment lost 3 bases and the J segment 4 bases; nucleotides outside the gene matches: 12. The CDR3 covers 17 residues. In germline, CDR1 is LGHNA, CDR2 YNFKEQ. The CDR3 sequence: CASSQEAPGQGSYEQYF. The CDR3 bases are TGTGCCAGCAGCCAGGAAGCACCGGGACAGGGGTCTTACGAGCAGTACTTC.

This clone showed up just once. This chain links TRBV5-1 with TRBJ1-5; unclear D gene. Germline CDR1 is SGHRS and CDR2 is YFSETQ. CDR3 length: 17 amino acids. V shed 0 bases and J shed 8 bases, with 21 bases lying between them. CDR3: CASSLGGFGSQPEPQHF. The CDR3 nucleotides are TGCGCCAGCAGCTTGGGAGGGTTCGGCAGTCAACCAGAGCCCCAGCATTTT.

The chain combines TRBV7-8 with TRBJ2-1; D perhaps matches TRBD2 (5 bases). Trimming took off 2 bases at V and 5 bases at J, with 13 bases between the two ends. Germline CDR1 is SGHVS and CDR2 is FQNEAQ. CDR3 size: 15 residues. The CDR3 spells CASSLRAGSNNEQFF. DNA for the CDR3: TGTGCCAGCAGCTTACGGGCGGGTAGCAACAATGAGCAGTTCTTC.

The chain links TRBV29-1 to TRBJ2-1; tentative D call: TRBD1 (6 bases). Germline V lookup: CDR1 SQVTM, CDR2 ANQGSEA. V lost 7 bases to trimming and J lost 9 bases, with 13 bases between them. This CDR3 has 11 amino acids. The CDR3 region is CSAIWGPEQFF. CDR3 DNA sequence: TGCAGCGCAATATGGGGGCCTGAGCAGTTCTTC.